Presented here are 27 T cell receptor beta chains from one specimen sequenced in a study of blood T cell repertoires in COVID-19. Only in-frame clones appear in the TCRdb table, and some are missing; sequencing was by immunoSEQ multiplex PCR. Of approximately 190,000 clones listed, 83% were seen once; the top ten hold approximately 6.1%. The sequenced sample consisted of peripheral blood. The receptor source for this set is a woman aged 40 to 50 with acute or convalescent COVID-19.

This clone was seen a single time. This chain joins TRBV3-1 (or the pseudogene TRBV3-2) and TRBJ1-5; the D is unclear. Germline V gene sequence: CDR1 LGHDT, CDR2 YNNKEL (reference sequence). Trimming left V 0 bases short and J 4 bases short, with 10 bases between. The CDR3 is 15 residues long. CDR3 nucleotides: TGTGCCAGCAGCCAAGACCCGACACCGAATCAGCCCCAGCATTTT. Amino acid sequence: CASSQDPTPNQPQHF.

CDR3 sequence: CAWRQTGSNEKLFF. DNA of the CDR3: TGTGCCTGGAGGCAGACAGGATCTAATGAAAAACTGTTTTTT. The rearrangement joins TRBV30 to TRBJ1-4; maybe TRBD1 (6 bases). V was shortened by 3 bases and J by 3 bases, with 11 bases between the two germline ends. Germline CDR1 reads GTSNPN; CDR2 reads SVGIG (reference sequence). The CDR3 contains 14 residues.

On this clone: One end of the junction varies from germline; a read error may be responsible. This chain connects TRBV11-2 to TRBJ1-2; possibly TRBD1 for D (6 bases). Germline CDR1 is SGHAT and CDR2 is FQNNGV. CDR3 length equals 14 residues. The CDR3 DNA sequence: TGTGCCAGCAGCTTAGGGAGGATGGACAGCTCATTTAGCTTC. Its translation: CASSLGRMDSSFSF. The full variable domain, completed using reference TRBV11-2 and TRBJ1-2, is EAGVAQSPRYKIIEKRQSVAFWCNPISGHATLYWYQQILGQGPKLLIQFQNNGVVDDSQLPKDRFSAERLKGVDSTLKIQPAKLEDSAVYLCASSLGRMDSSFSFGSGTRLTVV.

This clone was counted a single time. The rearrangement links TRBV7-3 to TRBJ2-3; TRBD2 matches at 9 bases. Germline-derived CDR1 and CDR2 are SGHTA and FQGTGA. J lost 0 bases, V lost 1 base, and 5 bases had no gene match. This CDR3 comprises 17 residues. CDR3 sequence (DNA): TGTGCCAGCAGCTTAAGGCCTAGCGGGACTAGCACAGATACGCAGTATTTT. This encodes CASSLRPSGTSTDTQYF. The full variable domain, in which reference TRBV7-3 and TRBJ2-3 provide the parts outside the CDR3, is GAGVSQTPSNKVTEKGKYVELRCDPISGHTALYWYRQSLGQGPEFLIYFQGTGAADDSGLPNDRFFAVRPEGSVSTLKIQRTERGDSAVYLCASSLRPSGTSTDTQYFGPGTRLTVL.

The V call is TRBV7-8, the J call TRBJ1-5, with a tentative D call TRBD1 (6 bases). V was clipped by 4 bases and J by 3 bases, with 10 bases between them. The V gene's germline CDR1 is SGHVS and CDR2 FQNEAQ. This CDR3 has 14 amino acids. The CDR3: CASSWQGSNQPQHF. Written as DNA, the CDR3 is TGTGCCAGCAGCTGGCAGGGGTCCAATCAGCCCCAGCATTTT.

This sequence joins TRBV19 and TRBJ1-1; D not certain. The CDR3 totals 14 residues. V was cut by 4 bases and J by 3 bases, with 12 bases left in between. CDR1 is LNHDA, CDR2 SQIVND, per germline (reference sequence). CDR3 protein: CASSKTNTYTEAFF. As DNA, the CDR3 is TGTGCCAGTAGTAAAACCAACACCTACACTGAAGCTTTCTTT.

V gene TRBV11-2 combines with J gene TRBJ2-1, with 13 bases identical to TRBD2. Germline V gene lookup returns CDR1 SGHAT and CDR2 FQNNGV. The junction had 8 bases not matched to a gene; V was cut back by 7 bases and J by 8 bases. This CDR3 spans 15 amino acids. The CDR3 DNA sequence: TGTGCCAGCACCCCTTCGGGGACTAGCGGGGATGAGCAGTTCTTC. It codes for CASTPSGTSGDEQFF.

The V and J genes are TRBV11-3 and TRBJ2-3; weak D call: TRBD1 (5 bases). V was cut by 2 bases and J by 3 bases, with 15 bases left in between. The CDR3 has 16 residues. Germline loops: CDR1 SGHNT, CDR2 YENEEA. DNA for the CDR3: TGTGCCAGCAGCTTACGTTCAGGGAAAGGTACAGATACGCAGTATTTT. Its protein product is CASSLRSGKGTDTQYF.

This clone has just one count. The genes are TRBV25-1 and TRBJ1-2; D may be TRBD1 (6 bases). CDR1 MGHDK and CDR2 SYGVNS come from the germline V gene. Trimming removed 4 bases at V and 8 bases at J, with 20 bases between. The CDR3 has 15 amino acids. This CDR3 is CASSGHSGTIKGYTF. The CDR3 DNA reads TGTGCCAGCAGTGGGCACTCCGGGACAATTAAGGGCTACACCTTC.

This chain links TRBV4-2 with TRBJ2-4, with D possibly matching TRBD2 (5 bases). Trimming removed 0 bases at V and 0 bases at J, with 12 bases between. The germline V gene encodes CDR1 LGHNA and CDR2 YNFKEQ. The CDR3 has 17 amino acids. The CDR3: CASSQDISGIAKNIQYF. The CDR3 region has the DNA TGTGCCAGCAGCCAAGATATTTCCGGGATAGCCAAAAACATTCAGTACTTC.

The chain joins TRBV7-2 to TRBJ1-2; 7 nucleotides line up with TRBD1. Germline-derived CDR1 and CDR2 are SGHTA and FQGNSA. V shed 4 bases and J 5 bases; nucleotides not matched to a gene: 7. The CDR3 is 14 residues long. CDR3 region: CASSSDTGVYGYTF. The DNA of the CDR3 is TGTGCCAGCAGCTCCGACACAGGGGTTTATGGCTACACCTTC.

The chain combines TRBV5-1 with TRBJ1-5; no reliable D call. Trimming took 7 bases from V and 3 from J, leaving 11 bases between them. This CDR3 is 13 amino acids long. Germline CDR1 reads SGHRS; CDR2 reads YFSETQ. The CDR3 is CASRVSPNQPQHF. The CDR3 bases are TGCGCCAGCCGGGTGTCACCCAATCAGCCCCAGCATTTT.

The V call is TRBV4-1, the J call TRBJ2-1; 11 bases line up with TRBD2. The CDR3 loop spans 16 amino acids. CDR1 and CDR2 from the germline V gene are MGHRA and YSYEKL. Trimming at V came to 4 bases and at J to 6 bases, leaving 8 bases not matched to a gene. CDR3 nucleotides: TGCGCCAGCAGCCGCGGACTAGCGGGCGGCCTCAATGAGCAGTTCTTC. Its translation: CASSRGLAGGLNEQFF.

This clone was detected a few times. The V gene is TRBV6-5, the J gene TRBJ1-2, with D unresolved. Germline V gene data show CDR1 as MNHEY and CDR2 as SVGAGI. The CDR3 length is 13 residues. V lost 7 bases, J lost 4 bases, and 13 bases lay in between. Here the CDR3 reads CASITAQVYGYTF. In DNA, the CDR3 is TGTGCCAGCATAACGGCCCAGGTCTATGGCTACACCTTC.

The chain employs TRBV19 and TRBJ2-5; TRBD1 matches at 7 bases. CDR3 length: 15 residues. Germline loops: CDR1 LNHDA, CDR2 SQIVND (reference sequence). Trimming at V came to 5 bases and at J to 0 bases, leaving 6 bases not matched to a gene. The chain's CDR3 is CASSVGTEYQETQYF. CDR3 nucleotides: TGTGCCAGTAGTGTGGGGACAGAGTACCAAGAGACCCAGTACTTC. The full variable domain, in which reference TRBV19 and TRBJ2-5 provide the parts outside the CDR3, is DGGITQSPKYLFRKEGQNVTLSCEQNLNHDAMYWYRQDPGQGLRLIYYSQIVNDFQKGDIAEGYSVSREKKESFPLTVTSAQKNPTAFYLCASSVGTEYQETQYFGPGTRLLVL.

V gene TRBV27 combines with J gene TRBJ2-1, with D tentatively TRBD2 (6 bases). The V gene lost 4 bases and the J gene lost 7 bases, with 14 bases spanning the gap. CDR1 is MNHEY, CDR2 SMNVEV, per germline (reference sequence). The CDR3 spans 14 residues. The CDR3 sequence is CASSSWGGVNEQFF. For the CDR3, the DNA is TGTGCCAGCAGTTCCTGGGGCGGGGTAAATGAGCAGTTCTTC.

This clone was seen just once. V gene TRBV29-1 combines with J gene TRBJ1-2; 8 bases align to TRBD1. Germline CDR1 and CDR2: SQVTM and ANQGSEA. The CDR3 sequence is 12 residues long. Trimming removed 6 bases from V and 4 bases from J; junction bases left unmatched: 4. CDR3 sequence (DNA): TGCAGCGTCCTGGACAGGGTCTATGGCTACACCTTC. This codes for CSVLDRVYGYTF.

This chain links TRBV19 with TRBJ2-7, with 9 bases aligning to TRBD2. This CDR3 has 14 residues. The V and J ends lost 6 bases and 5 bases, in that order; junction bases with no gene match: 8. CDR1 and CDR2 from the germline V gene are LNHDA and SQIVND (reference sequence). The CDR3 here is CASSLAGTRNEQYF. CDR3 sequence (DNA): TGTGCCAGTAGCCTAGCGGGAACTAGGAACGAGCAGTACTTC. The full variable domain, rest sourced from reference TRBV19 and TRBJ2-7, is DGGITQSPKYLFRKEGQNVTLSCEQNLNHDAMYWYRQDPGQGLRLIYYSQIVNDFQKGDIAEGYSVSREKKESFPLTVTSAQKNPTAFYLCASSLAGTRNEQYFGPGTRLTVT.

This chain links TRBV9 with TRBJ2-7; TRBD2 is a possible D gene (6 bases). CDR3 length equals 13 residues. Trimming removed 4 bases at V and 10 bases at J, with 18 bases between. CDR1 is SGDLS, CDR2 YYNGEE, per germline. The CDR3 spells CASSLGLRAHQYF. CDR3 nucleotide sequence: TGTGCCAGCAGCTTGGGACTCCGTGCTCACCAGTACTTC.

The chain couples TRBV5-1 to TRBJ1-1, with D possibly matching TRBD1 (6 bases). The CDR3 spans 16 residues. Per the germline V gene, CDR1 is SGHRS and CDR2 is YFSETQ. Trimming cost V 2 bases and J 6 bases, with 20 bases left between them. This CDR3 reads CASSLMDQGRGAEAFF. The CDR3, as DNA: TGCGCCAGCAGCTTAATGGACCAGGGGAGGGGGGCTGAAGCTTTCTTT.

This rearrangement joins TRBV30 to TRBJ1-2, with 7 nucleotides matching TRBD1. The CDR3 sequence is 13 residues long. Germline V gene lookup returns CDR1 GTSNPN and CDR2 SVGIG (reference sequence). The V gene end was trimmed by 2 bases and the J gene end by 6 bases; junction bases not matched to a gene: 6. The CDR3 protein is CAWSPQGVNGYTF. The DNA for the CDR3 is TGTGCCTGGAGTCCCCAGGGGGTCAATGGCTACACCTTC.

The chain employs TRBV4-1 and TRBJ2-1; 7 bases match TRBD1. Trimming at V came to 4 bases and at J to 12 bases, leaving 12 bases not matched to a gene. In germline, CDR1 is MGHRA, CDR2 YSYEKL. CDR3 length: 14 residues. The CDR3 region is CASSPGTSPGGQFF. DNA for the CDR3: TGCGCCAGCAGCCCAGGGACATCCCCAGGGGGGCAGTTCTTC.

DNA of the CDR3: TGTGCCAGTTCCCGTGCTCATTTCTCAGGGAACACTGAAGCTTTCTTT. Protein product: CASSRAHFSGNTEAFF. The V gene is TRBV19, the J gene TRBJ1-1; D gene uncertain. Germline V gene sequence: CDR1 LNHDA, CDR2 SQIVND (reference sequence). The CDR3 is 16 residues long. V was trimmed by 8 bases and J by 1 base, leaving 20 bases between them. The whole variable domain, remainder taken from reference TRBV19 and TRBJ1-1, is DGGITQSPKYLFRKEGQNVTLSCEQNLNHDAMYWYRQDPGQGLRLIYYSQIVNDFQKGDIAEGYSVSREKKESFPLTVTSAQKNPTAFYLCASSRAHFSGNTEAFFGQGTRLTVV.

The CDR3 loop reads CAWSVGSFRNTIYF. CDR3 coding DNA: TGTGCCTGGAGTGTTGGGAGTTTTCGAAACACCATATATTTT. This chain connects TRBV30 to TRBJ1-3; D unclear. The V end was cut by 0 bases, the J end by 5 bases, with 11 bases between. CDR3 size: 14 residues. The germline V gene encodes CDR1 GTSNPN and CDR2 SVGIG (reference sequence).

CDR3 region: CASSVEGVDVPPTNEKLFF. As DNA, the CDR3 is TGTGCCAGCAGCGTAGAGGGGGTGGATGTTCCTCCAACTAATGAAAAACTGTTTTTT. J is TRBJ1-4 and V is TRBV9, with TRBD1 as a possible D gene (6 bases). Germline CDR1 reads SGDLS; CDR2 reads YYNGEE. Trimming cost V 0 bases and J 0 bases, with 18 bases left between them. The CDR3 is made up of 19 amino acids.

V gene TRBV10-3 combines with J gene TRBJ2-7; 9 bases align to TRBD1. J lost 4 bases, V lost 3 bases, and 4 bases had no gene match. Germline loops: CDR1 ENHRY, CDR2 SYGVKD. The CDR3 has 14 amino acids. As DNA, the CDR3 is TGTGCCATCAGTGATGGACAGGGGATGTACGAGCAGTACTTC. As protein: CAISDGQGMYEQYF.

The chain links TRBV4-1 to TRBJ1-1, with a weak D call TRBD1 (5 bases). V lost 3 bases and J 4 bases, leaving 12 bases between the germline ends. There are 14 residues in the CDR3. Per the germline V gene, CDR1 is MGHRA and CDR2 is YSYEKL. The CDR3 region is CASSHPQGGTEAFF. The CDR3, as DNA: TGCGCCAGCAGCCATCCCCAGGGCGGCACTGAAGCTTTCTTT.